These 22 T cell receptor beta chains originate from one sample sequenced in a study of control samples from healthy donors and cancer patients. Sequencing was performed with immunoSEQ multiplex PCR; in TCRdb, only in-frame clones are kept and a portion is missing. The sample lists some 190,000 clones; 91% were seen once. Sequencing used blood. The receptor source for this set is a young man in good health.

The chain links TRBV10-3 to TRBJ2-3; 7 positions agree with TRBD2. In germline, CDR1 is ENHRY, CDR2 SYGVKD. CDR3 size: 13 residues. V gave up 6 bases and J gave up 2 bases; unmatched junction bases: 2. CDR3 DNA: TGTGCCATCAGCGGGACTACCACAGATACGCAGTATTTT. This gives the protein CAISGTTTDTQYF.

The count of this clone is one. CDR3 protein: CASSESGWANSPLHF. Here the CDR3 DNA reads TGCGCCAGCAGTGAGTCCGGATGGGCTAATTCACCCCTCCACTTT. The rearrangement links TRBV10-2 to TRBJ1-6; D is unclear. From germline, CDR1 is WSHSY and CDR2 SAAADI. The CDR3 loop spans 15 amino acids. V lost 0 bases, J lost 6 bases, and 9 bases lay in between.

CDR3 in amino acids: CASTPGTVNEKLFF. Here the CDR3 DNA reads TGTGCCAGCACCCCCGGGACAGTAAATGAAAAACTGTTTTTT. V is TRBV18 and J is TRBJ1-4; 7 bases match TRBD1. The CDR3 runs to 14 residues. J was trimmed by 5 bases and V by 8 bases; bases with no gene match: 8. The V gene's germline CDR1 is KGHSH and CDR2 LQKENI.

This chain joins TRBV10-3 and TRBJ1-5, with TRBD1 matching over 7 bases. V lost 6 bases, J lost 11 bases, and 7 bases stayed unmatched. CDR3 length: 12 residues. In germline, CDR1 is ENHRY, CDR2 SYGVKD. As DNA, the CDR3 is TGTGCCATCAGGAACCAAACAGGGGCCCAGCATTTT. Translation: CAIRNQTGAQHF.

This chain uses TRBV12-3 or TRBV12-4 with TRBJ1-2; no reliable D call. Deletions cut 3 bases from V and 6 bases from J, with 11 bases between. The CDR3 loop spans 13 amino acids. The CDR3 region is CASSFGGGDGYTF. CDR3 nucleotides: TGTGCCAGCAGTTTTGGCGGCGGGGATGGCTACACCTTC.

CDR3 sequence (DNA): TGTGCCAGCACCACGCCAGGGCGGAACACCGGGGAGCTGTTTTTT. It is translated as CASTTPGRNTGELFF. The V gene is TRBV6-5, the J gene TRBJ2-2, with a weak D call TRBD1 (5 bases). CDR3 length: 15 residues. V lost 7 bases, J lost 1 base, and 13 bases lay in between. Germline V gene lookup returns CDR1 MNHEY and CDR2 SVGAGI.

V gene TRBV19 combines with J gene TRBJ1-3, with 9 bases identical to TRBD1. CDR1 is LNHDA, CDR2 SQIVND, per germline (reference sequence). The CDR3 has 15 amino acids. V dropped 5 bases and J dropped 8; count of bases not matched to a gene: 10. DNA for the CDR3: TGTGCCAGTAGTGACAAGGACAGGGGAGGATACACCATATATTTT. This encodes CASSDKDRGGYTIYF.

CDR3 protein: CASSLAGGQPQHF. The CDR3 nucleotides are TGTGCCAGCAGTTTGGCAGGGGGCCAGCCCCAGCATTTT. V usage is TRBV12-3 or TRBV12-4 and J usage is TRBJ1-5, with TRBD1 identical over 8 bases. CDR3 length: 13 amino acids. V trimming: 3 bases; J trimming: 7 bases; junction bases outside the gene matches: 2.

This clone was picked up one time. The gene calls are TRBV19 and TRBJ2-7; D is undetermined. The CDR3 runs to 15 residues. V was trimmed by 6 bases and J by 0 bases, leaving 15 bases between them. CDR1 and CDR2 from the germline V gene are LNHDA and SQIVND (reference sequence). The CDR3 region has the DNA TGTGCCAGTAGACCGGACCAAGCGAGCTCCTACGAGCAGTACTTC. Amino acid sequence: CASRPDQASSYEQYF. The variable domain in full, completed from reference TRBV19 and TRBJ2-7, reads DGGITQSPKYLFRKEGQNVTLSCEQNLNHDAMYWYRQDPGQGLRLIYYSQIVNDFQKGDIAEGYSVSREKKESFPLTVTSAQKNPTAFYLCASRPDQASSYEQYFGPGTRLTVT.

The V gene is TRBV24-1, the J gene TRBJ2-5; either TRBD1 or TRBD2 may fit D (5 bases each). Trimming stripped 5 bases from V and 5 bases from J, with 5 bases between. The CDR3 consists of 11 residues. Germline V gene sequence: CDR1 KGHDR, CDR2 SFDVKD. Here the CDR3 DNA reads TGTGCCACCAGTGGGGGGGAGACCCAGTACTTC. Translation: CATSGGETQYF.

The chain has TRBV21-1 and TRBJ2-1; the table's D gene call, TRBD1, was not cross checked with the DNA. TRBV21-1 is shown as a pseudogene. The CDR3 has 17 residues. CDR3 sequence reads: CASSKSGQGEPTNEQFF. DNA for the CDR3: TGTGCCAGCAGCAAATCCGGACAGGGGGAACCTACAAATGAGCAGTTCTTC.

The chain couples TRBV7-2 to TRBJ2-3, with D perhaps matching TRBD1 or TRBD2 (5 bases each). The CDR3 totals 15 residues. CDR1 and CDR2 (germline): SGHTA, FQGNSA. The V end was cut by 4 bases, the J end by 7 bases, with 18 bases between. CDR3 residues: CASSSYPRGPNTQYF. The CDR3 region has the DNA TGTGCCAGCAGCTCTTACCCCCGGGGACCGAATACGCAGTATTTT.

This sequence joins TRBV4-1 and TRBJ1-5; D call uncertain. The germline V and J ends were trimmed by 4 bases and 4 bases, with 8 bases remaining between them. The CDR3 loop spans 13 amino acids. The germline CDR1 and CDR2 sequences are MGHRA and YSYEKL. The CDR3 protein is CASSLIGNQPQHF. CDR3 bases: TGCGCCAGCAGCCTGATAGGGAATCAGCCCCAGCATTTT.

This chain joins TRBV6-1 and TRBJ2-7, with TRBD1 matching 8 bases. There are 13 residues in the CDR3. Trimming at V came to 3 bases and at J to 4 bases, leaving 2 bases not matched to a gene. Germline CDR1 MNHNS, CDR2 SASEGT. The CDR3 DNA follows: TGTGCCAGCAGTGACCGACAGGGGTACGAGCAGTACTTC. This codes for CASSDRQGYEQYF.

V usage is TRBV30 and J usage is TRBJ1-1; D remains ambiguous. Germline lookup yields CDR1 GTSNPN and CDR2 SVGIG (reference sequence). The CDR3 sequence is 13 residues long. Deletions cut 0 bases from V and 4 bases from J, with 9 bases between. The CDR3 DNA follows: TGTGCCTGGAGTGTGGTATGGGGCACTGAAGCTTTCTTT. It translates to CAWSVVWGTEAFF.

J is TRBJ2-6 and V is TRBV29-1; perhaps TRBD1 as D (5 bases). This CDR3 is built from 16 residues. Trimming removed 0 bases at V and 1 base at J, with 10 bases between. The germline CDR1 and CDR2 sequences are SQVTM and ANQGSEA. DNA of the CDR3: TGCAGCGTTGAAGATTGGGGCAGTTCTGGGGCCAACGTCCTGACTTTC. It translates to CSVEDWGSSGANVLTF. The full variable domain, rest sourced from reference TRBV29-1 and TRBJ2-6, is SAVISQKPSRDICQRGTSLTIQCQVDSQVTMMFWYRQQPGQSLTLIATANQGSEATYESGFVIDKFPISRPNLTFSTLTVSNMSPEDSSIYLCSVEDWGSSGANVLTFGAGSRLTVL.

V gene TRBV7-3 combines with J gene TRBJ2-2, with D possibly being TRBD2 (5 bases). Trimming removed 0 bases at V and 2 bases at J, with 7 bases between. The germline V gene has CDR1 SGHTA and CDR2 FQGTGA. This CDR3 spans 15 amino acids. The CDR3 DNA reads as TGTGCCAGCAGCTTAACAGGAGGAAACACCGGGGAGCTGTTTTTT. Protein product: CASSLTGGNTGELFF. Combining the CDR3 with reference TRBV7-3 and TRBJ2-2 gives the whole variable domain GAGVSQTPSNKVTEKGKYVELRCDPISGHTALYWYRQSLGQGPEFLIYFQGTGAADDSGLPNDRFFAVRPEGSVSTLKIQRTERGDSAVYLCASSLTGGNTGELFFGEGSRLTVL.

The V call is TRBV3-1 (or the pseudogene TRBV3-2), the J call TRBJ1-3, with 9 positions matching TRBD1. After removal of 1 base from V and 1 base from J, the junction contained 8 bases not matched to a gene. CDR1 is LGHDT, CDR2 YNNKEL, per germline (reference sequence). The CDR3 has 18 residues. The DNA for the CDR3 is TGTGCCAGCAGCCAAGCCTCCGCCGGGACAGGGTCTGGAAACACCATATATTTT. This encodes CASSQASAGTGSGNTIYF.

V and J are TRBV5-1 and TRBJ1-2; TRBD1 agrees at 7 bases. V lost 4 bases to trimming and J lost 6 bases; unmatched junction nucleotides: 15. This CDR3 is built from 16 residues. The V gene's germline CDR1 is SGHRS and CDR2 YFSETQ. Here the CDR3 reads CASSLGTAGGIHGYTF. In nucleotides, the CDR3 is TGCGCCAGCAGCCTCGGGACAGCGGGGGGTATTCATGGCTACACCTTC.

V gene TRBV3-1 (or the pseudogene TRBV3-2) combines with J gene TRBJ2-7; TRBD1 aligns across 7 bases. Trimming took 4 bases from V and 4 from J; bases not matched to a gene: 7. This CDR3 is built from 14 residues. CDR1 and CDR2 (germline): LGHDT, YNNKEL (reference sequence). The CDR3 coding sequence is TGTGCCAGCAGCCCCGGGACAGATAGATACGAGCAGTACTTC. It specifies CASSPGTDRYEQYF.

The chain employs TRBV18 and TRBJ1-3; D is perhaps TRBD1 (5 bases). The CDR3 consists of 16 residues. V was shortened by 5 bases and J by 0 bases, with 14 bases between the two germline ends. CDR1 and CDR2 (germline): KGHSH, LQKENI. The chain's CDR3 is CASSTRDGSSGNTIYF. Here the CDR3 DNA reads TGTGCCAGCTCAACCCGGGACGGCAGCTCTGGAAACACCATATATTTT.

The chain links TRBV7-9 to TRBJ2-1; 12 positions match TRBD1. The CDR3 spans 16 residues. Losses at the gene ends were 6 bases for V and 6 bases for J; bases not matched to a gene: 9. The germline CDR1 and CDR2 sequences are SEHNR and FQNEAQ (reference sequence). The CDR3 protein is CASSPTGTGGINEQFF. CDR3 DNA: TGTGCCAGCAGTCCTACCGGGACAGGGGGCATCAATGAGCAGTTCTTC.